Listed here are 3 T cell receptor beta chains from one sample, sequenced in a study of tissue T cells after allogeneic stem cell transplantation (dated 2022 in TCRdb). Library preparation used the immunoSEQ multiplex PCR assay. TCRdb limited this immuneACCESS table to in-frame rearrangements with V and J called. A share of clones is missing; checked studies link under half to unresolved V genes, and the rest is unexplained. The sample table records approximately 47,000 clones; approximately 73% of these occur just once. Jointly, the top ten make up roughly 0.7% of the sample. Sequences were obtained from sorted cells pooled from one or two spleens. These TCRs come from a pool of C57BL/6 mice in good health.

This clone was observed a handful of times. The germline and genes are mouse ones. Coverage ceases 1 residue before the CDR3 finishes, and the germline J gene fills in the end. The chain recombines TRBV1 with TRBJ1-3; TRBD1 aligns across 12 bases. J gave up 4 bases and V 4 bases, and 5 bases lay outside the gene matches. The germline V gene encodes CDR1 NSQYPW and CDR2 LRSPGD (reference sequence). The CDR3 contains 16 residues. CDR3 sequence reads: CTCSGRDRGPGNTLYF. CDR3 bases read: TGCACCTGCAGTGGCCGGGACAGGGGGCCCGGAAATACGCTCTAT.

This clone came up once. All gene names here are mouse names. The sequence runs out 1 residue before the end of the CDR3; the remainder is reconstructed from the germline J gene. The genes are TRBV13-1 and TRBJ1-1; 7 nucleotides agree with TRBD1. Germline-derived CDR1 and CDR2 are NSHNY and SYGAGN. This CDR3 is built from 14 residues. J was trimmed by 1 base and V by 0 bases; bases with no gene match: 0. CDR3 protein: CASSDGTGNTEVFF. The DNA read from the CDR3 is TGTGCCAGCAGTGATGGGACAGGGAACACAGAAGTCTTC.

The sample holds one count of this clone. These gene names are mouse names. The read ends 1 residue shy of where the CDR3 ends; the end is completed using the germline J gene. This chain links TRBV13-3 with TRBJ1-2; D is possibly TRBD1 (5 bases). Germline CDR1 is NNHDY and CDR2 is SYVADS. CDR3 size: 15 residues. V gave up 2 bases and J gave up 0 bases, with 11 bases separating them. CDR3 bases read: TGTGCCAGCAGTGACCCGGACAATGCAAACTCCGACTACACC. Translating gives CASSDPDNANSDYT. The complete CDR3 protein is CASSDPDNANSDYTF.